This entry lists 17 T cell receptor beta chains sequenced from one sample in a study of blood T cell repertoires in COVID-19. Measured with immunoSEQ multiplex PCR; TCRdb has only the in-frame clones, and not every one. The sample has roughly 190,000 clones; around four fifths are singletons. Sequencing used peripheral blood. These receptors were collected from a human donor in a cohort sampled during active COVID-19.

V is TRBV5-1 and J is TRBJ2-7; 7 nucleotides align to TRBD2. Germline V gives CDR1 SGHRS, CDR2 YFSETQ. The CDR3 has 15 amino acids. The junction had 4 bases not matched to a gene; V was cut back by 1 base and J by 0 bases. CDR3 amino acids: CASSLSGMSSYEQYF. CDR3 nucleotides: TGCGCCAGCAGCTTGAGCGGGATGAGCTCCTACGAGCAGTACTTC.

This rearrangement joins TRBV5-1 to TRBJ1-3, with D maybe TRBD1 (6 bases). The germline gives CDR1 SGHRS, CDR2 YFSETQ. The CDR3 is 15 amino acids. With 4 bases removed from V and 4 bases from J, the gap between germline ends came to 15 bases. The CDR3, as DNA: TGCGCCAGCAGCCCTCGTCCGGACAGAGGAAACACCATATATTTT. Translated: CASSPRPDRGNTIYF.

The chain carries TRBV5-1 and TRBJ2-2, with D possibly TRBD2 on 6 matching bases. Per the germline V gene, CDR1 is SGHRS and CDR2 is YFSETQ. The CDR3 contains 13 residues. With 6 bases removed from V and 4 bases from J, the gap between germline ends came to 10 bases. The CDR3 loop reads CASTGGGTGELFF. CDR3 in DNA: TGCGCCAGCACCGGGGGAGGCACCGGGGAGCTGTTTTTT. The entire variable domain, with the rest obtained from reference TRBV5-1 and TRBJ2-2, is as follows: KAGVTQTPRYLIKTRGQQVTLSCSPISGHRSVSWYQQTPGQGLQFLFEYFSETQRNKGNFPGRFSGRQFSNSRSEMNVSTLELGDSALYLCASTGGGTGELFFGEGSRLTVL.

The V call is TRBV5-1, the J call TRBJ2-1, with D hard to call. The V end lost 0 bases, the J end lost 6 bases, and 13 bases lay between the germline ends. This CDR3 contains 15 residues. CDR1 SGHRS and CDR2 YFSETQ come from the germline V gene. CDR3 DNA sequence: TGCGCCAGCAGCTTGGCAGCGTACGGGTCCAATGAGCAGTTCTTC. Residues: CASSLAAYGSNEQFF.

This clone was observed once. This chain links TRBV2 with TRBJ2-2; D gene unclear. In germline, CDR1 is SNHLY, CDR2 FYNNEI. V lost 4 bases to trimming and J lost 7 bases, with 13 bases between them. The CDR3 length is 14 residues. The CDR3: CASSGAGQHGELFF. The CDR3 DNA reads TGTGCCAGCAGTGGTGCAGGCCAACACGGGGAGCTGTTTTTT.

This chain uses TRBV9 with TRBJ2-3, with 7 positions matching TRBD1. The V gene end was trimmed by 4 bases and the J gene end by 2 bases; junction bases not matched to a gene: 4. Germline lookup yields CDR1 SGDLS and CDR2 YYNGEE. The CDR3 contains 14 residues. This CDR3 reads CASSSGTVTDTQYF. The CDR3 nucleotides are TGTGCCAGCAGCTCCGGGACAGTCACAGATACGCAGTATTTT.

V usage is TRBV2 and J usage is TRBJ1-2; tentative D call: TRBD1 (5 bases). CDR1 and CDR2 from the germline V gene are SNHLY and FYNNEI. CDR3 length: 13 residues. Trimming pared 6 bases from V and 7 bases from J, leaving 15 bases between. The CDR3 sequence is CASSLPGGSGYTF. The CDR3 nucleotides are TGTGCCAGCAGCCTACCGGGGGGGAGTGGCTACACCTTC.

The rearrangement links TRBV2 to TRBJ1-5; D perhaps matches TRBD1 (5 bases). V was pared by 6 bases and J by 2 bases, with 11 bases between. The CDR3 has 14 residues. Germline CDR1 SNHLY, CDR2 FYNNEI. CDR3 protein: CASSDGRGNQPQHF. The CDR3 DNA follows: TGTGCCAGCAGCGATGGCAGGGGCAATCAGCCCCAGCATTTT.

V gene TRBV9 combines with J gene TRBJ1-2; the match to TRBD1 covers 10 bases. The V and J ends lost 2 bases and 7 bases, in that order; junction bases with no gene match: 5. Germline V gives CDR1 SGDLS, CDR2 YYNGEE. The CDR3 consists of 14 residues. The CDR3 spells CASSVRQGAGGYTF. CDR3 in DNA: TGTGCCAGCAGCGTCCGACAGGGGGCGGGTGGCTACACCTTC.

This rearrangement joins TRBV6-6 to TRBJ2-3, with a weak D call TRBD2 (5 bases). There are 12 residues in the CDR3. V was shortened by 8 bases and J by 7 bases, with 13 bases between the two germline ends. CDR1 is MNHNY, CDR2 SVGAGI, per germline (reference sequence). Here the CDR3 reads CASDQEGYTQYF. The CDR3 region has the DNA TGTGCCAGCGACCAAGAGGGATATACGCAGTATTTT.

The V gene is TRBV11-2, the J gene TRBJ1-4; 9 bases are shared with TRBD1. The CDR3 consists of 18 residues. The V segment lost 3 bases and the J segment 4 bases; nucleotides outside the gene matches: 12. The V gene's germline CDR1 is SGHAT and CDR2 FQNNGV. CDR3 in amino acids: CASSFRTGARAGNEKLFF. The CDR3 DNA reads TGTGCCAGCAGCTTTCGGACAGGGGCTCGGGCTGGTAATGAAAAACTGTTTTTT.

J is TRBJ2-2 and V is TRBV24-1; 8 nucleotides align to TRBD2. The CDR3 spans 18 residues. Trimming at V came to 2 bases and at J to 5 bases, leaving 12 bases not matched to a gene. Per the germline V gene, CDR1 is KGHDR and CDR2 is SFDVKD. The CDR3 nucleotides are TGTGCCACCAGTGATTCGACCTCAGCGGGAGCGTGGACCGGGGAGCTGTTTTTT. Its protein is CATSDSTSAGAWTGELFF.

The chain is built from TRBV5-5 and TRBJ1-1, with D possibly TRBD1 on 5 matching bases. The CDR3 contains 13 residues. CDR1 and CDR2 from the germline V gene are SGHKS and YYEKEE (reference sequence). V was trimmed by 5 bases and J by 10 bases, leaving 18 bases between them. The CDR3 DNA follows: TGTGCCAGCAGACGTCAGGGATTACCAGGAGCTTTCTTT. As protein: CASRRQGLPGAFF.

V is TRBV7-2 and J is TRBJ2-3; 13 bases map to TRBD2. Trimming cost V 6 bases and J 12 bases; bases outside gene matches: 9. CDR3 length equals 14 residues. Germline V CDR1 and CDR2: SGHTA, FQGNSA. As DNA, the CDR3 is TGTGCCAGCAGTACTAGCGGGGGGGCCAAAGTACAGTATTTT. As protein: CASSTSGGAKVQYF.

DNA for the CDR3: TGTGCCAGTAGCGAGGGCCCGTACAATGAGCAGTTCTTC. Its translation is CASSEGPYNEQFF. The rearrangement uses TRBV19 and TRBJ2-1, with a weak D call TRBD2 (5 bases). CDR1 LNHDA and CDR2 SQIVND come from the germline V gene (reference sequence). This CDR3 region has 13 residues. The germline V and J ends were trimmed by 6 bases and 4 bases, with 10 bases remaining between them.

The rearrangement links TRBV6-5 to TRBJ1-3; 7 nucleotides line up with TRBD1. CDR1 is MNHEY and CDR2 is SVGAGI in the germline V gene. This CDR3 is built from 14 residues. J was trimmed by 13 bases and V by 6 bases; bases with no gene match: 15. The CDR3 coding sequence is TGTGCCAGCAGCGACACTTTATGGGACAGACAGATATATTTT. Translated: CASSDTLWDRQIYF.

This clone appeared a few times. The chain carries TRBV4-2 and TRBJ2-3; 11 bases are a match to TRBD2. This CDR3 spans 15 amino acids. With 5 bases clipped from V and 1 base from J, the junction kept 2 bases outside the gene matches. CDR1 LGHNA and CDR2 YNFKEQ come from the germline V gene. Written as DNA, the CDR3 is TGTGCCAGCAGCGAACTAGCGGGGGGCACAGATACGCAGTATTTT. This translates into CASSELAGGTDTQYF.